These 25 T cell receptor beta chains originate from one sample sequenced in a study of patients and donors after allogeneic stem cell transplantation. TCRdb called the RT-PCR reads again in MiXCR, with one record for every CDR3 protein. The sample records a few hundred thousand distinct CDR3 sequences, over 30% being singletons. The material sequenced was blood, either unsorted or a sorted T cell fraction (not recorded which). These receptors all stem from a human donor who was either an allogeneic HSCT recipient or a stem cell or donor lymphocyte infusion donor (not recorded which). It is not recorded whose cells these are; they may come from a transplant donor.

The rearrangement links TRBV12-3 or TRBV12-4 to TRBJ1-1; D is perhaps TRBD1 (5 bases). The V end was cut by 5 bases, the J end by 0 bases, with 16 bases between. The CDR3 covers 16 residues. The CDR3 protein is CASSPRGGPMNTEAFF. DNA for the CDR3: TGTGCCAGCAGTCCCCGGGGGGGACCCATGAACACTGAAGCTTTCTTT.

In its sample, this clonotype was seen a few times. This chain joins TRBV9 and TRBJ2-5; D gene uncertain. V shed 4 bases and J shed 5 bases, with 12 bases lying between them. CDR3 size: 13 residues. The germline CDR1 and CDR2 sequences are SGDLS and YYNGEE. The CDR3 coding sequence is TGTGCCAGCAGCCGCACCGGGTGGGAGACCCAGTACTTC. This translates into CASSRTGWETQYF.

This chain links TRBV12-3 or TRBV12-4 with TRBJ2-3; D is perhaps TRBD1 or TRBD2 (5 bases each). Trimming stripped 6 bases from V and 2 bases from J, with 15 bases between. The CDR3 consists of 15 residues. The DNA for the CDR3 is TGTGCCAGCAGCGTGGGACCGACGGCCACAGATACGCAGTATTTT. This sequence encodes CASSVGPTATDTQYF.

The rearrangement links TRBV29-1 to TRBJ1-1, with a weak D call TRBD1 (5 bases). CDR1 and CDR2 (germline): SQVTM, ANQGSEA. This CDR3 has 13 amino acids. The germline V and J ends were trimmed by 4 bases and 6 bases, with 15 bases remaining between them. The CDR3 is CSVVSTGGAEAFF. The DNA for the CDR3 is TGCAGCGTTGTTAGTACGGGAGGGGCTGAAGCTTTCTTT.

The genes are TRBV12-3 or TRBV12-4 and TRBJ1-1; no reliable D call. Trimming shortened V by 6 bases and J by 6 bases, and 11 bases separated the two germline ends. The CDR3 length is 12 residues. This CDR3 reads CASSPRAPEAFF. The CDR3, as DNA: TGTGCCAGCAGCCCCCGGGCCCCTGAAGCTTTCTTT.

This clonotype was counted only a few times. The V and J genes are TRBV15 and TRBJ1-2; no definite D call. The germline V gene encodes CDR1 LNHNV and CDR2 YYDKDF (reference sequence). V was pared by 0 bases and J by 10 bases, with 18 bases between. CDR3 length: 15 residues. The CDR3 DNA follows: TGTGCCACCAGCAGAGATATGATTTCGGCTGGCGTCTACACCTTC. It translates to CATSRDMISAGVYTF.

This clonotype was counted between two and nine times. The genes are TRBV20-1 and TRBJ1-1; 10 nucleotides align to TRBD1. The ends lost 4 bases at V and 1 base at J; junction bases unmatched: 15. CDR3 length: 18 residues. Germline V CDR1 and CDR2: DFQATT, SNEGSKA (reference sequence). CDR3 residues: CSATKVPGQGSWNTEAFF. The CDR3 DNA reads as TGCAGTGCTACTAAAGTACCGGGACAGGGGTCGTGGAACACTGAAGCTTTCTTT.

The rearrangement uses TRBV7-9 and TRBJ2-1, with 9 bases identical to TRBD2. CDR3 length: 15 amino acids. Per the germline V gene, CDR1 is SEHNR and CDR2 is FQNEAQ (reference sequence). Trimming removed 2 bases from V and 3 bases from J; junction bases left unmatched: 2. This CDR3 reads CASSLPSGNYNEQFF. CDR3 DNA sequence: TGTGCCAGCAGCTTACCTAGCGGGAACTACAATGAGCAGTTCTTC.

V is TRBV14 and J is TRBJ1-2; D is uncertain. CDR3 size: 16 residues. The V gene's germline CDR1 is SGHDN and CDR2 FVKESK. Trimming took off 0 bases at V and 4 bases at J, with 15 bases between the two ends. CDR3 coding DNA: TGTGCCAGCAGCCAAGAAGGGTGGACCAGTACCTATGGCTACACCTTC. Amino acids: CASSQEGWTSTYGYTF.

The chain is built from TRBV12-3 or TRBV12-4 and TRBJ2-7; TRBD1 matches at 11 bases. This CDR3 contains 16 residues. The V segment lost 0 bases and the J segment 9 bases; nucleotides outside the gene matches: 10. CDR3 DNA: TGTGCCAGCAGTTTAGCCCCCGGACAGGGGGCGCCGGGGCAGTACTTC. This encodes CASSLAPGQGAPGQYF.

Only a few counts were recorded for this clonotype. The rearrangement uses TRBV7-2 and TRBJ1-2; D is undetermined. The V end was cut by 5 bases, the J end by 6 bases, with 13 bases between. This CDR3 contains 13 residues. The germline V gene encodes CDR1 SGHTA and CDR2 FQGNSA. The CDR3 DNA follows: TGTGCCAGCAGCATATTCGACATGGATGGCTACACCTTC. This translates into CASSIFDMDGYTF. The full variable domain, its missing parts supplied by reference TRBV7-2 and TRBJ1-2, is GAGVSQSPSNKVTEKGKDVELRCDPISGHTALYWYRQSLGQGLEFLIYFQGNSAPDKSGLPSDRFSAERTGGSVSTLTIQRTQQEDSAVYLCASSIFDMDGYTFGSGTRLTVV.

This clonotype was counted at least ten times. V gene TRBV10-3 combines with J gene TRBJ1-3; D is ambiguous. CDR3 length: 13 residues. Germline V gives CDR1 ENHRY, CDR2 SYGVKD. With 10 bases removed from V and 0 bases from J, the gap between germline ends came to 10 bases. CDR3 bases: TGTGCCACCGAAATGAACTCTGGAAACACCATATATTTT. Translating it yields CATEMNSGNTIYF.

The sample holds a few counts of this clonotype. The CDR3, as DNA: TGTGCCAGCAGCCAAACAGGAGGGGGCAATCAGCCCCAGCATTTT. Its protein is CASSQTGGGNQPQHF. This chain connects TRBV12-3 or TRBV12-4 to TRBJ1-5; TRBD1 is a possible D gene (5 bases). Trimming pared 6 bases from V and 2 bases from J, leaving 14 bases between. This CDR3 comprises 15 residues.

The chain combines TRBV7-9 with TRBJ1-2, with D tentatively TRBD1 (6 bases). The CDR3 contains 14 residues. V lost 0 bases and J lost 8, with 13 bases in between. Germline V CDR1 and CDR2: SEHNR, FQNEAQ (reference sequence). In DNA form, the CDR3 reads TGTGCCAGCAGCTTAGCGTGGGGGCGAAACGGCTACACCTTC. Translating it yields CASSLAWGRNGYTF.

This clonotype occurred a few times. The chain combines TRBV12-3 or TRBV12-4 with TRBJ1-5; unclear D gene. There are 14 residues in the CDR3. Deletions cut 0 bases from V and 5 bases from J, with 8 bases between. The chain's CDR3 is CASSLAGRDQPQHF. The CDR3 DNA sequence: TGTGCCAGCAGTTTAGCCGGGAGGGATCAGCCCCAGCATTTT.

This clonotype was observed a few times. This chain links TRBV25-1 with TRBJ2-1; D not certain. The CDR3 runs 13 residues. Germline CDR1 is MGHDK and CDR2 is SYGVNS. Trimming took off 1 base at V and 8 bases at J, with 9 bases between the two ends. The CDR3 DNA reads TGTGCCAGCAGTGAATTACGGATCGATGAGCAGTTCTTC. Encoded protein: CASSELRIDEQFF.

This clonotype was seen more than once but under ten times. The J gene is TRBJ1-5, the V gene TRBV9; D gene unclear. Deletions cut 0 bases from V and 0 bases from J, with 7 bases between. CDR3 size: 15 residues. Germline V CDR1 and CDR2: SGDLS, YYNGEE. The CDR3 nucleotides are TGTGCCAGCAGCGTAGGCGGTTATAGCAATCAGCCCCAGCATTTT. This sequence encodes CASSVGGYSNQPQHF.

The chain is built from TRBV5-5 and TRBJ2-5; D perhaps matches TRBD1 (5 bases). V lost 4 bases to trimming and J lost 0 bases, with 13 bases between them. This CDR3 is 15 amino acids long. The germline CDR1 and CDR2 sequences are SGHKS and YYEKEE (reference sequence). The CDR3 here is CASSGLTVYQETQYF. The CDR3 nucleotides are TGTGCCAGCAGCGGATTGACAGTGTACCAAGAGACCCAGTACTTC.

The count of this clonotype is one. This sequence joins TRBV6-6 and TRBJ2-7; D perhaps matches TRBD2 (5 bases). The germline CDR1 and CDR2 sequences are MNHNY and SVGAGI (reference sequence). This CDR3 is built from 13 residues. Trimming stripped 0 bases from V and 6 bases from J, with 9 bases between. CDR3 residues: CASSYSRAGEQYF. The CDR3 DNA follows: TGTGCCAGCAGTTACTCGAGGGCGGGCGAGCAGTACTTC.

The chain recombines TRBV10-3 with TRBJ1-2; no clear D gene. This CDR3 region has 14 residues. Germline V lookup: CDR1 ENHRY, CDR2 SYGVKD. The V and J ends lost 0 bases and 1 base respectively, with 6 bases between them. The CDR3 nucleotides are TGTGCCATCAGTGAGTCAGCAATTAACTATGGCTACACCTTC. This sequence encodes CAISESAINYGYTF.

This clonotype was detected only a few times. Here the CDR3 reads CASSDSRDRGFNTEAFF. The CDR3 bases are TGTGCCAGCAGTGACTCCCGGGACAGGGGCTTTAACACTGAAGCTTTCTTT. The chain uses TRBV2 and TRBJ1-1, with TRBD1 matching 10 bases. The germline V gene has CDR1 SNHLY and CDR2 FYNNEI. CDR3 length equals 17 residues. V was pared by 3 bases and J by 2 bases, with 9 bases of the junction left unmatched.

The chain uses TRBV6-6 and TRBJ1-1; 9 bases line up with TRBD1. The J segment lost 6 bases and the V segment lost 4 bases, leaving 6 bases of the junction unmatched. The germline V gene encodes CDR1 MNHNY and CDR2 SVGAGI (reference sequence). The CDR3 runs to 14 residues. The DNA for the CDR3 is TGTGCCAGCAGTTCAGGACAGGGGCCACCTGAAGCTTTCTTT. It translates to CASSSGQGPPEAFF.

This chain joins TRBV16 and TRBJ1-6, with TRBD1 matching 8 bases. The germline gives CDR1 KGHSY, CDR2 FQNENV. The V gene end was trimmed by 4 bases and the J gene end by 0 bases; junction bases not matched to a gene: 8. This CDR3 contains 18 residues. The CDR3 DNA reads as TGTGCCAGCAGCCGAACCTGGACAGGGAGCTCCTATAATTCACCCCTCCACTTT. Translated: CASSRTWTGSSYNSPLHF.

This clonotype has a handful of counts. This chain uses TRBV7-8 with TRBJ1-6; 9 nucleotides line up with TRBD1. J gave up 5 bases and V 4 bases, and 9 bases lay outside the gene matches. CDR1 is SGHVS, CDR2 FQNEAQ, per germline. The CDR3 is 17 residues long. CDR3 in amino acids: CASSSIGTGIHNSPLHF. The CDR3 bases are TGTGCCAGCAGCTCAATAGGGACAGGGATCCATAATTCACCCCTCCACTTT.

The chain joins TRBV7-9 to TRBJ1-2; the D gene is possibly TRBD1 (6 bases). Germline V gene data show CDR1 as SEHNR and CDR2 as FQNEAQ (reference sequence). The CDR3 runs to 14 residues. Between the trimmed V and J ends, which lost 5 bases and 5 bases, there was a span of 15 bases. As DNA, the CDR3 is TGTGCCAGCAGCACCCCCGGGACAAGTTATGGCTACACCTTC. Its translation is CASSTPGTSYGYTF.